This TCR beta chain was recovered during a study of T cells in Graves' hyperthyroidism and ophthalmopathy. Study-wide results and limits: The model foresaw ophthalmopathy a median about 6.5 months prior to onset.

This clonotype was observed many times. The antigen is unknown. Regions amplified from RNA transcripts were the TCR beta CDR3 regions. First-round RT-PCR with HTBI primers amplified the TCR CDR3 region. TCRdb processed the multiplex PCR reads anew with MiXCR; each CDR3 protein has one entry. Of about 350,000 distinct CDR3 sequences in the sample, roughly 13% were seen once. Graves' hyperthyroidism showing no ophthalmopathy progression within 18 months was considered stable. Patients between 18 and 65 years old had hyperthyroidism, newly diagnosed and lasting under 2 months. Any patient presenting with uncontrolled infection, other autoimmune disease, pregnancy or lactation was left out. Germline assignment: CDR1 SGHVS and CDR2 FQNEAQ. The length of the CDR3 is 13 residues. V was cut by 4 bases and J by 5 bases, with 12 bases left in between.

Sequences were obtained from blood. This TCR came from a woman aged 25 to 39 with Graves' hyperthyroidism. The chain combines TRBV7-8 with TRBJ2-7; D possibly corresponds to TRBD2 (5 bases). In DNA form, the CDR3 reads TGTGCCAGCAGCTCGGACTTCAATAACGAGCAGTACTTC. It codes for CASSSDFNNEQYF.